This record looks at one TCR beta chain sequence and its context. This specimen belongs to a study of blood T cell repertoires in COVID-19. Clones were read by immunoSEQ multiplex PCR, and TCRdb kept only the in-frame ones, dropping some. The repertoire has some 60,000 clones, around 90% of them found once; the top ten carry roughly 5.2%. The source material was peripheral blood. The clonotype was recovered from a human donor in a cohort sampled during active COVID-19.

The CDR3 region has the DNA TGTGCCAGTAATCCAGGGGGCACCTACGAGCAGTACTTC. Its translation: CASNPGGTYEQYF. The chain links TRBV28 to TRBJ2-7; 8 bases are a match to TRBD1. Germline values: CDR1 MDHEN, CDR2 SYDVKM. This CDR3 is built from 13 residues. V lost 9 bases, J lost 2 bases, and 6 bases stayed unmatched.